Listed below are T cell receptor beta chains from one sample, sequenced in a study of cytomegalovirus exposure and HLA in healthy donors. Sequencing used immunoSEQ multiplex PCR; TCRdb keeps in-frame clones, though not all of them. This table holds more than 100,000 clones, around 72% found once. Sequencing input: PBMCs. The origin of the receptors is a young woman in good health and CMV-seronegative. Both conserved end residues are trimmed from each CDR3.

v_gene	len	j_gene	CDR3aa
TRBV7-9	12	TRBJ2-1	ASSPLLAGGPQF
TRBV5-1	11	TRBJ2-1	ASSGGGYNEQF
TRBV7-9	10	TRBJ1-1	ASSSQAPEAF
TRBV27	14	TRBJ1-2	ASTKSEDLGYYGYT
TRBV27	16	TRBJ2-2	ASSLWEFGRGWPGELF
TRBV6-6	12	TRBJ2-7	ASSYSTGGGEQY
TRBV9	12	TRBJ1-5	ASSQGTVGQPQH
TRBV7-9	12	TRBJ1-5	ASSHGQENQPQH
TRBV7-9	11	TRBJ1-5	ASSFQGNQPQH
TRBV5-8	11	TRBJ2-3	ASSFGQGDTQY
TRBV19	10	TRBJ1-6	ASSHENSPLH
TRBV10-3	14	TRBJ2-3	AISGGLAVGLDTQY
TRBV29-1	8	TRBJ1-1	SVLLSEAF
TRBV19	12	TRBJ2-2	ASSIADLGGELF
TRBV6-4	12	TRBJ1-1	ASSARWGDTEAF
TRBV7-6	13	TRBJ2-1	ASSPTGNSYNEQF
TRBV2	12	TRBJ1-2	ASKRAGLNYGYT
TRBV6-5	11	TRBJ2-1	ASSGQGRGEQF
TRBV4-1	17	TRBJ2-5	ASSQDLGPAGGPGETQY
TRBV6-6	14	TRBJ2-5	ASSPLDSGRAETQY
TRBV11-2	14	TRBJ1-2	ASSLGIGTGVGGYT
TRBV19	11	TRBJ1-1	ASRRQKNTEAF
TRBV10-3	10	TRBJ2-5	AISLEVETQY
TRBV5-1	16	TRBJ1-4	ASSSSTISPATNEKLF
TRBV14	14	TRBJ1-1	ASSQDQGELRTEAF
TRBV7-9	11	TRBJ1-2	ASSRETAYGYT
TRBV18	11	TRBJ1-5	ASSQDRDQPQH
TRBV5-1	11	TRBJ2-7	ASRWEESYEQY
TRBV7-9	13	TRBJ2-1	ASSLRRGVYNEQF
TRBV27	13	TRBJ1-5	ASSLSGSRSQPQH
TRBV27	10	TRBJ2-3	ASSASQGTQY
TRBV7-2	13	TRBJ1-3	ASSSDGGPGNTIY
TRBV18	12	TRBJ1-1	ASSKDRKNTEAF
TRBV5-6	13	TRBJ2-7	ASSLGGGLAVEQY
TRBV7-9	13	TRBJ2-7	ASSPGQGFYYEQY
TRBV29-1	10	TRBJ1-2	SVEGGGGGYT
TRBV4-2	12	TRBJ2-1	ASGDSKSRREQF
TRBV4-2	17	TRBJ2-7	ASSHAGLAGGTWGYEQY
TRBV25-1	10	TRBJ1-2	ASSVDGNGYT
TRBV11-2	13	TRBJ1-1	ASSAPGTLNTEAF
TRBV30	12	TRBJ2-5	AWSEGDQQETQY
TRBV19	12	TRBJ1-1	ATYPGQLNTEAF
TRBV30	10	TRBJ2-2	AWTWQTGELF
TRBV19	11	TRBJ1-2	ASSFGTAYGYT
TRBV27	13	TRBJ1-2	ASSLSGRANYGYT
TRBV6-5	12	TRBJ2-7	ASSYLGQPYEQY
TRBV4-2	13	TRBJ2-3	ASSQGHASTDTQY
TRBV2	10	TRBJ2-1	ASSERGNEQF
TRBV15	11	TRBJ2-3	ATSIQRGDTQY
TRBV30	11	TRBJ2-3	AWSVRPGDTQY
TRBV19	13	TRBJ2-1	ASRLGLAYYNEQF
TRBV29-1	11	TRBJ1-2	SVGVSGDYGYT
TRBV5-4	11	TRBJ1-5	ASSLGEQGPLH
TRBV6-4	17	TRBJ2-1	ASSDYGRRGRSSYNEQF
TRBV4-1	14	TRBJ1-2	ASSRVSTGTEYGYT
TRBV5-1	14	TRBJ1-1	ASGGTIPSGGTEAF
TRBV21-1	13	TRBJ2-3	ASSGPIAPSDTQY
TRBV29-1	13	TRBJ2-7	SVEGLGGRRDEQY
TRBV5-1	11	TRBJ2-7	ASSETGSYEQY